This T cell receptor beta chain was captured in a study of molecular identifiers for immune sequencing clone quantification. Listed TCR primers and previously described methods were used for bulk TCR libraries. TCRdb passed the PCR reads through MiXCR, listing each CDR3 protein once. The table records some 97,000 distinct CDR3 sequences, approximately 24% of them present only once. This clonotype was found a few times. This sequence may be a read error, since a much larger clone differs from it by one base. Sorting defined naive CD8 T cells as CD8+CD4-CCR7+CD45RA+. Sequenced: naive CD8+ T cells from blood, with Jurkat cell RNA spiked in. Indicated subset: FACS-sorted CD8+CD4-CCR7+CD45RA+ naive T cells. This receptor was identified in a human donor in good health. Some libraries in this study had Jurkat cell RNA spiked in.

The CDR3 sequence: CVQWWDMNTEAFF. Here the CDR3 DNA reads TGTGTTCAGTGGTGGGACATGAACACTGAAGCTTTCTTT. V and J are TRBV7-9 and TRBJ1-1; D might be TRBD1 (6 bases). CDR3 length: 13 amino acids. Germline V lookup: CDR1 SEHNR, CDR2 FQNEAQ (reference sequence).